The 5 T cell receptor beta chains given below trace back to one sample, sequenced in a study of beta chain features in type 1 diabetes. Since all of the isolated RNA was reverse transcribed, expressed TCRB transcripts were what got sequenced. TCRdb's table, derived via immunoSEQ multiplex PCR, lists solely in-frame clones and lacks some. The data contain hundreds of thousands of clones, around 15% of them seen just once; the ten biggest clones take up less than 0.025%. Study-level results: Shorter TCRB CDR3s, moderately but significantly so, marked every one of the four CD4+ subsets in Type 1 diabetes patients.

Their antigen targets remain unknown. The specimen sequenced was naive CD4+ T cells from blood. Receptors originate from a man between 18 and 35 years old with type 1 diabetes.

Only a few counts were recorded for this clone. The chain combines TRBV5-4 with TRBJ1-3; D unclear. This CDR3 is built from 14 residues. V was trimmed by 3 bases and J by 2 bases, leaving 9 bases between them. Germline V gene lookup returns CDR1 SGHNT and CDR2 YYREEE (reference sequence). The CDR3 sequence is CASSSAGAGNTIYF. DNA for the CDR3: TGTGCCAGCAGCTCGGCAGGAGCTGGAAACACCATATATTTT.

There are a few counts of this clone. V and J are TRBV4-1 and TRBJ2-4; D uncertain. CDR3 length: 15 amino acids. Germline CDR1 and CDR2: MGHRA and YSYEKL. The germline V and J ends were trimmed by 2 bases and 0 bases, with 8 bases remaining between them. The CDR3 sequence: CASSQLLLAKNIQYF. In DNA, the CDR3 is TGCGCCAGCAGCCAACTACTACTAGCCAAAAACATTCAGTACTTC.

The chain uses TRBV14 and TRBJ1-1, with D unclear. Germline V gene data show CDR1 as SGHDN and CDR2 as FVKESK. The length of the CDR3 is 12 residues. V lost 7 bases, J lost 6 bases, and 12 bases lay in between. The CDR3 nucleotides read TGTGCCAGCACTGCCTCCGTGGCTGAAGCTTTCTTT. Its translation: CASTASVAEAFF.

This clone came up a few times. The V call is TRBV5-6, the J call TRBJ1-1; D is perhaps TRBD1 (5 bases). The length of the CDR3 is 15 residues. Trimming left V 6 bases short and J 0 bases short, with 15 bases between. Germline V CDR1 and CDR2: SGHDT, YYEEEE. The CDR3 here is CASTLWGRLNTEAFF. The CDR3 DNA is TGTGCCAGCACCCTGTGGGGACGTTTGAACACTGAAGCTTTCTTT.

The chain employs TRBV6-5 and TRBJ1-2, with 9 bases lining up with TRBD1. The CDR3 is 15 amino acids. Per germline, CDR1 MNHEY and CDR2 SVGAGI. V lost 2 bases and J lost 8; bases outside the gene matches: 9. Written as DNA, the CDR3 is TGTGCCAGCAGTTACGGGACAGGGCCCTCTAGGGGCTACACCTTC. Protein: CASSYGTGPSRGYTF.